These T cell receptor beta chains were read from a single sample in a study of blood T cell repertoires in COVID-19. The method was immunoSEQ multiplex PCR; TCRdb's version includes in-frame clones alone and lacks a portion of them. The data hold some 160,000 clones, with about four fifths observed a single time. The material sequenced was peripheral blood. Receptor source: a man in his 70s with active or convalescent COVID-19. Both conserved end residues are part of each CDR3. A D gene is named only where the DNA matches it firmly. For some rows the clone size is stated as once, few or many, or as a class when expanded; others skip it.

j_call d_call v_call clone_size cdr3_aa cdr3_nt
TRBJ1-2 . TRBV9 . CASSVGGRVNYGYTF TGTGCCAGCAGCGTAGGTGGCAGGGTTAACTATGGCTACACCTTC
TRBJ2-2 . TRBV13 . CASSFRDYTGELFF TGTGCCAGCAGCTTCCGGGACTACACCGGGGAGCTGTTTTTT
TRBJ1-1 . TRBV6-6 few CASSYPQMNTEAFF TGTGCCAGCAGTTACCCGCAGATGAACACTGAAGCTTTCTTT
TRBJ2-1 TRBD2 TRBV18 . CASSPLPAGGSGNEQFF TGTGCCAGCTCACCACTCCCAGCGGGAGGGTCAGGAAATGAGCAGTTCTTC
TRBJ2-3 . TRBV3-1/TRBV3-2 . CASSQGPGGTDTQYF TGTGCCAGCAGCCAAGGTCCGGGGGGCACAGATACGCAGTATTTT
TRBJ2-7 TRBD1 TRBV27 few CASRRQGPYEQYF TGTGCCAGCAGGAGACAGGGACCCTACGAGCAGTACTTC
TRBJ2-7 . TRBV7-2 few CASSLAETGLGSYEQYF TGTGCCAGCAGCTTAGCTGAGACAGGCCTAGGGTCGTACGAGCAGTACTTC
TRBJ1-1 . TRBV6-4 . CASSPRAHATEAFF TGTGCCAGCAGCCCCAGGGCCCATGCCACTGAAGCTTTCTTT
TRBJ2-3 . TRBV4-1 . CASSQLLAPSTDTQYF TGCGCCAGCAGCCAACTTCTAGCGCCTAGCACAGATACGCAGTATTTT
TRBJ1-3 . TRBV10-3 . CAIRGSSGNTIYF TGTGCCATCAGAGGGAGCTCTGGAAACACCATATATTTT
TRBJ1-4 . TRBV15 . CATSRDQGIGVNEKLFF TGTGCCACCAGCAGAGATCAAGGGATAGGGGTTAATGAAAAACTGTTTTTT
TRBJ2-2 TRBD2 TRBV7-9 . CASTPRGGEGTGELFF TGTGCCAGCACCCCCCGGGGGGGTGAAGGCACCGGGGAGCTGTTTTTT
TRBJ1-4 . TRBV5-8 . CASSPGPRPMTDEKLFF TGTGCCAGCAGCCCGGGTCCGAGACCGATGACTGATGAAAAACTGTTTTTT
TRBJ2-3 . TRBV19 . CASSIRVADTQYF TGTGCCAGTAGTATCAGGGTGGCAGATACGCAGTATTTT
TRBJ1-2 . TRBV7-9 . CASSAPWGELNGYTF TGTGCCAGCAGCGCACCCTGGGGGGAGTTGAATGGCTACACCTTC
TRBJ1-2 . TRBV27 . CASSLNRDLSSGYTF TGTGCCAGCAGTTTGAACAGGGACCTAAGTTCCGGCTACACCTTC
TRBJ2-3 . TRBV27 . CASSLVGGDTQYF TGTGCCAGCAGTTTAGTAGGAGGAGATACGCAGTATTTT
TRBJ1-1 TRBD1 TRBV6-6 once CASSYGTGNTEAFF TGTGCCAGCAGTTACGGGACAGGGAACACTGAAGCTTTCTTT
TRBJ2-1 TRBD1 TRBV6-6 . CATGTVSYNEQFF TGTGCCACAGGGACAGTCTCCTACAATGAGCAGTTCTTC
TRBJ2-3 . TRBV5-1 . CASSLVQGGLTDTQYF TGCGCCAGCAGCTTGGTCCAGGGAGGCCTCACAGATACGCAGTATTTT
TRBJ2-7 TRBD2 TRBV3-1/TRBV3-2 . CASSQDASGRNEQYF TGTGCCAGCAGCCAAGATGCTAGCGGGAGAAACGAGCAGTACTTC
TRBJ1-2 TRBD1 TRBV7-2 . CASSWPPAQGYGYTF TGTGCCAGCAGCTGGCCCCCGGCACAGGGGTATGGCTACACCTTC